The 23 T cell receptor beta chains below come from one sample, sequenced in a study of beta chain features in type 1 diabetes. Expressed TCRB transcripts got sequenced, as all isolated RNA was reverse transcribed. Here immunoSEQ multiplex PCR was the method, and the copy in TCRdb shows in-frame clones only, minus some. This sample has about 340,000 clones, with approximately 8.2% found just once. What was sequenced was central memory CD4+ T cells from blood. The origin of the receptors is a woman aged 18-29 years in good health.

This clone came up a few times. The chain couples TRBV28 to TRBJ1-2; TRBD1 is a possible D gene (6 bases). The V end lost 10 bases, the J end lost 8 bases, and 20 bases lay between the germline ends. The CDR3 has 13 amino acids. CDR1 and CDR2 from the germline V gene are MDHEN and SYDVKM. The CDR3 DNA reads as TGTGCCACCTCCCGCCCCGCAGGGGTCGGCTACACCTTC. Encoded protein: CATSRPAGVGYTF.

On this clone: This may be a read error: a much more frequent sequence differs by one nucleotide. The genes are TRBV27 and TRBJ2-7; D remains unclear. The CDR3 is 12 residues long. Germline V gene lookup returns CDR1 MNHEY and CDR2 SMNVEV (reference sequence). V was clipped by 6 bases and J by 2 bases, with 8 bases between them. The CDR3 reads CASSPNPYEQYF. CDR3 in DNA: TGTGCCAGCAGCCCAAACCCCTACGAGCAGTACTTC.

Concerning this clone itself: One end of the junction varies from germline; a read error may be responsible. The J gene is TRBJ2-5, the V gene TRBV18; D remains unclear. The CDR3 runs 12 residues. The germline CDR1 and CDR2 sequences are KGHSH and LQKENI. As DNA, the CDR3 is TGTGCCAGCGCACCACTCGAAGAGACCCAGTACTTC. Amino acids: CASAPLEETQYF. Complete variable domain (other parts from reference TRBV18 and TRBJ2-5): NAGVMQNPRHLVRRRGQEARLRCSPMKGHSHVYWYRQLPEEGLKFMVYLQKENIIDESGMPKERFSAEFPKEGPSILRIQQVVRGDSAAYFCASAPLEETQYFGPGTRLLVL.

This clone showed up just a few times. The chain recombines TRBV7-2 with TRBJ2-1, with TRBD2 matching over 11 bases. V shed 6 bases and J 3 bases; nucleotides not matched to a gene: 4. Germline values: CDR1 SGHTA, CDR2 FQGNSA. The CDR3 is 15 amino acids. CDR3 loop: CASRKTSGNYNEQFF. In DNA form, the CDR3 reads TGTGCCAGCAGAAAGACTAGCGGGAACTACAATGAGCAGTTCTTC. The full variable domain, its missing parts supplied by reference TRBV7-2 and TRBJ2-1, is GAGVSQSPSNKVTEKGKDVELRCDPISGHTALYWYRQSLGQGLEFLIYFQGNSAPDKSGLPSDRFSAERTGGSVSTLTIQRTQQEDSAVYLCASRKTSGNYNEQFFGPGTRLTVL.

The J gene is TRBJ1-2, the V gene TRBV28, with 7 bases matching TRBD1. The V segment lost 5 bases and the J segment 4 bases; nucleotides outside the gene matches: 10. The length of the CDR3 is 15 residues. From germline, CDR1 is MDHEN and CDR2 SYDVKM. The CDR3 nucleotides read TGTGCCAGCAGTCCCTCGACAGGGTCAAGCTATGGCTACACCTTC. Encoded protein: CASSPSTGSSYGYTF.

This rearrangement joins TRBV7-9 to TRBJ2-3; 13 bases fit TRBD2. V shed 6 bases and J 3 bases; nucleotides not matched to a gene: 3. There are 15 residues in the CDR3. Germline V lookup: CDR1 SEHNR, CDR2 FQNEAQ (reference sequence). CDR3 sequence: CASSKTSGRTDTQYF. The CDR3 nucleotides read TGTGCCAGCAGTAAGACTAGCGGGAGGACAGATACGCAGTATTTT.

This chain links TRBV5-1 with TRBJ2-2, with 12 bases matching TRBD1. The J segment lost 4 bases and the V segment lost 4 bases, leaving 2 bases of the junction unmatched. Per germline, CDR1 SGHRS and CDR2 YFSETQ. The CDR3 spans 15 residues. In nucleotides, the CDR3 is TGCGCCAGCAGCCGGGGACAGGGGGCCACCGGGGAGCTGTTTTTT. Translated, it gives CASSRGQGATGELFF.

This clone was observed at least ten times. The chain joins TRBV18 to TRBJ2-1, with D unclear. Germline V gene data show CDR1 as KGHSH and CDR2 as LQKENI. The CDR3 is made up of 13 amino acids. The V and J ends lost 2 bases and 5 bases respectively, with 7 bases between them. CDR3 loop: CASSPNRNNEQFF. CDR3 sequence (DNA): TGTGCCAGCTCACCAAATCGGAACAATGAGCAGTTCTTC.

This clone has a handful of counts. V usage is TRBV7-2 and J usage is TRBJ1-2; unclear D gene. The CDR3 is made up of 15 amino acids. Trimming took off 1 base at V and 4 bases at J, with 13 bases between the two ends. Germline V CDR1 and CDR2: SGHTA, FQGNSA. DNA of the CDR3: TGTGCCAGCAGCTTAGTGGGCCCTGCGACCTATGGCTACACCTTC. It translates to CASSLVGPATYGYTF. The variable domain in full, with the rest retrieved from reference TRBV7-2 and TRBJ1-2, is GAGVSQSPSNKVTEKGKDVELRCDPISGHTALYWYRQSLGQGLEFLIYFQGNSAPDKSGLPSDRFSAERTGGSVSTLTIQRTQQEDSAVYLCASSLVGPATYGYTFGSGTRLTVV.

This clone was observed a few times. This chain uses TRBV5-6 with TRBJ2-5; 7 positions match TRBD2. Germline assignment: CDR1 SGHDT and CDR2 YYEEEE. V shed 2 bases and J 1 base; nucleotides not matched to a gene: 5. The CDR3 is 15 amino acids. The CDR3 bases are TGTGCCAGCAGCTTCTTTTCGGGAGGCCAAGAGACCCAGTACTTC. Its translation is CASSFFSGGQETQYF. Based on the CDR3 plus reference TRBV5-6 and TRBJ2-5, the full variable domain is DAGVTQSPTHLIKTRGQQVTLRCSPKSGHDTVSWYQQALGQGPQFIFQYYEEEERQRGNFPDRFSGHQFPNYSSELNVNALLLGDSALYLCASSFFSGGQETQYFGPGTRLLVL.

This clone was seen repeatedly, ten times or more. Here the CDR3 DNA reads TGTGCCAGGCCGATAAATGAGCAGTTCTTC. Translating it yields CARPINEQFF. This chain links TRBV21-1 with TRBJ2-1. TRBV21-1 is an annotated pseudogene. The CDR3 is 10 amino acids.

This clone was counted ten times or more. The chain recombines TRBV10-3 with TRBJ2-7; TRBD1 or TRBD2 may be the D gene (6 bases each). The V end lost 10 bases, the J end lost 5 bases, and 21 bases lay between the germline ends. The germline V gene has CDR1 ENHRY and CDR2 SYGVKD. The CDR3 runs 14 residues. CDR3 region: CATGPEGHANEQYF. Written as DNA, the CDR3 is TGTGCCACAGGACCGGAGGGACATGCCAACGAGCAGTACTTC.

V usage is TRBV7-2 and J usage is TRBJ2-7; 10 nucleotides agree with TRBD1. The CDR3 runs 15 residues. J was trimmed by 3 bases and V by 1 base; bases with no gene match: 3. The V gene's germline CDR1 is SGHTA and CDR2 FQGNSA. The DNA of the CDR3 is TGTGCCAGCAGCTTAGGGGGACAGGGGTACTACGAGCAGTACTTC. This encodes CASSLGGQGYYEQYF.

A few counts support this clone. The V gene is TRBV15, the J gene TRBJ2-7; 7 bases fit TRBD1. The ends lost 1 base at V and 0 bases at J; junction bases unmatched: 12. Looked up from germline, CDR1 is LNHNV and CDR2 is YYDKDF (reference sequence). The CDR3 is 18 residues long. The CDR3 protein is CATSRGFGQDRRSYEQYF. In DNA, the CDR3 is TGTGCCACCAGCAGAGGGTTTGGACAGGACAGACGCTCCTACGAGCAGTACTTC.

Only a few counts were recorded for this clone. CDR3 DNA sequence: TGTGCCAGCAGTGAAGTTAAGGGGACCAAAAACATTCAGTACTTC. It codes for CASSEVKGTKNIQYF. The V and J genes are TRBV6-1 and TRBJ2-4, with D possibly TRBD1 on 5 matching bases. V was shortened by 1 base and J by 2 bases, with 9 bases between the two germline ends. The CDR3 has 15 amino acids. CDR1 and CDR2 from the germline V gene are MNHNS and SASEGT.

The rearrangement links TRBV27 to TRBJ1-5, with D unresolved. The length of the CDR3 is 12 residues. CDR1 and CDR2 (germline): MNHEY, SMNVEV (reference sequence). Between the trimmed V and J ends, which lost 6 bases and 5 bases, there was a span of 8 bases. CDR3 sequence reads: CASSFMDQPQHF. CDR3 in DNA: TGTGCCAGCAGCTTTATGGATCAGCCCCAGCATTTT.

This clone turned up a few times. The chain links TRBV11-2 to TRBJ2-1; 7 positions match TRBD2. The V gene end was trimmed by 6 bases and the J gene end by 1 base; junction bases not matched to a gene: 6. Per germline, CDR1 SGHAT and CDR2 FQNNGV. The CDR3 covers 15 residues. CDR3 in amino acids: CASSPASGSYNEQFF. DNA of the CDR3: TGTGCCAGCAGTCCCGCTAGCGGATCCTACAATGAGCAGTTCTTC.

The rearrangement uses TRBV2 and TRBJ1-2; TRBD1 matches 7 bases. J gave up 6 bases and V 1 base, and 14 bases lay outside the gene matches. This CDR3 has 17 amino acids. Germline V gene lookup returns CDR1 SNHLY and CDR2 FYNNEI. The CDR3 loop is CASSEGQQGNRFNGYTF. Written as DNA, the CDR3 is TGTGCCAGCAGTGAAGGTCAACAGGGGAACCGCTTCAATGGCTACACCTTC.

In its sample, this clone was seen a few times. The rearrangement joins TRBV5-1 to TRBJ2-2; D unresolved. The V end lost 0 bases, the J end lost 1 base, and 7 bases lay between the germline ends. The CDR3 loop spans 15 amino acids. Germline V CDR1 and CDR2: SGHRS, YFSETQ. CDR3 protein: CASSLGAVNTGELFF. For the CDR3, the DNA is TGCGCCAGCAGCTTGGGGGCAGTGAACACCGGGGAGCTGTTTTTT.

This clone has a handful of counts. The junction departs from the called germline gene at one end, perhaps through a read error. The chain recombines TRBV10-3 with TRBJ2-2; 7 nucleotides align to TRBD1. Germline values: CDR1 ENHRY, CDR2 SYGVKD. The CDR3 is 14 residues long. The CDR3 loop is CASSSDRATGELFF. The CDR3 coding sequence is TGTGCCAGCAGTTCTGACAGGGCCACCGGGGAGCTGTTTTTT.

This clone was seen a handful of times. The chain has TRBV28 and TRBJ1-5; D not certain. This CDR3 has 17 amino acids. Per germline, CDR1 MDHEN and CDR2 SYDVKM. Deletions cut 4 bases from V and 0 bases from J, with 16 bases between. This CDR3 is CASSSANQRYSNQPQHF. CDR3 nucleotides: TGTGCCAGCAGTTCGGCAAATCAGCGGTATAGCAATCAGCCCCAGCATTTT.

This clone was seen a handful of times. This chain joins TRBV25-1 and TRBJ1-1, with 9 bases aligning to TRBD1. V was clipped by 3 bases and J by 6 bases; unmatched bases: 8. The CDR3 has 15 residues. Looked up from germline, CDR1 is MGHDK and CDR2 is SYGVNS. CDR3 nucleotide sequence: TGTGCCAGCAGTGATCCGGGACAGGGAGCCCCTGAAGCTTTCTTT. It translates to CASSDPGQGAPEAFF.

This CDR3 reads CASSLPGTGNYEQYF. The CDR3 DNA reads TGTGCCAGCAGCCTCCCCGGGACAGGGAACTACGAGCAGTACTTC. This chain links TRBV14 with TRBJ2-7, with 9 bases fitting TRBD1. The CDR3 consists of 15 residues. The V gene end was trimmed by 4 bases and the J gene end by 3 bases; junction bases not matched to a gene: 7. Germline assignment: CDR1 SGHDN and CDR2 FVKESK.